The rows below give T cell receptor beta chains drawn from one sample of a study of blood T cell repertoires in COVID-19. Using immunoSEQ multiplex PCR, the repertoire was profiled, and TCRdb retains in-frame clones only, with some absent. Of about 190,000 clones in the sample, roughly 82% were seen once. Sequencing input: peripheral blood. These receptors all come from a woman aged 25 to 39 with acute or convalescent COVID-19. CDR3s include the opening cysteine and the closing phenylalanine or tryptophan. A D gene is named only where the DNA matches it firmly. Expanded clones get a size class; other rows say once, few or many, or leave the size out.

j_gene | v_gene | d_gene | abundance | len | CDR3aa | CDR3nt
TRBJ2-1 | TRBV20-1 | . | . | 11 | CSARGHNEQFF | TGCAGTGCTAGGGGGCACAATGAGCAGTTCTTC
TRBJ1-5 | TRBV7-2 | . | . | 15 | CASSSWTAQNQPQHF | TGTGCCAGCAGCAGCTGGACAGCCCAAAATCAGCCCCAGCATTTT
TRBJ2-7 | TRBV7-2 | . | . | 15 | CASTADPGLSYEQYF | TGTGCCAGCACCGCCGACCCGGGACTCTCCTACGAGCAGTACTTC
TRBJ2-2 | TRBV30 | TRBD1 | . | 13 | CAWSVQGTGELFF | TGTGCCTGGAGTGTACAGGGGACCGGGGAGCTGTTTTTT
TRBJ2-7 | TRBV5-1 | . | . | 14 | CASSLQGPAYEQYF | TGCGCCAGCAGCTTGCAGGGCCCTGCTTACGAGCAGTACTTC
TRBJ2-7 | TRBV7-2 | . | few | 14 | CASSYSTGLGEQYF | TGTGCCAGCAGCTATTCCACAGGGTTAGGGGAGCAGTACTTC
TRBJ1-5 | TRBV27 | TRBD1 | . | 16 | CASSRGTGLSNQPQHF | TGTGCCAGCAGTCGGGGGACAGGGTTGAGCAATCAGCCCCAGCATTTT
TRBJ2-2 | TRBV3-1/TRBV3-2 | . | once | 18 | CASSQPVWAAKNTGELFF | TGTGCCAGCAGCCAACCCGTTTGGGCAGCCAAGAACACCGGGGAGCTGTTTTTT
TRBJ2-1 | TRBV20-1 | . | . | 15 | CSASDYGSSHNEQFF | TGCAGTGCTAGTGATTACGGGAGTTCCCACAATGAGCAGTTCTTC
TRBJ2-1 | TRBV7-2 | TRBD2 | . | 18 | CASSLVIRLAGLYNEQFF | TGTGCCAGCAGCTTAGTGATTCGACTAGCGGGCCTCTACAATGAGCAGTTCTTC
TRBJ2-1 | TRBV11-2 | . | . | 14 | CASSLGGSYNEQFF | TGTGCCAGCAGCTTAGGCGGCTCCTACAATGAGCAGTTCTTC
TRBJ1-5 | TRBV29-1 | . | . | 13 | CSVWTGNNQPQHF | TGCAGCGTTTGGACGGGGAACAATCAGCCCCAGCATTTT
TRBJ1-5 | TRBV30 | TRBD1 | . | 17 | CAWSGRTGWGSNQPQHF | TGTGCCTGGAGTGGGCGGACAGGATGGGGTAGCAATCAGCCCCAGCATTTT